This TCR beta chain was obtained from a study of shared clonotypes between healthy human individuals. The wider study: Aged 18 to 49, the donors were a couple of women and a few men.

As concerns this clone: Its antigen is currently unknown.

The input for sorted-subset replicate PCRs was around 0.2 ug DNA, about 30,000 T cell genomes. Assay: immunoSEQ multiplex PCR; the TCRdb copy retains only in-frame clones and omits some. The table records about 2,200,000 clones, 93% of them present only once. Naive CD8 cells lacked CD45RO, underwent positive selection for CCR7 and left out terminally differentiated effector memory CD45RA+ cells. Overall study findings and caveats: Memory subsets generally showed smaller estimated richness than naive subsets did.

This receptor was obtained from a young man in good health. Some clones in this sample may be carry-over from other donors' samples. Sequenced sample: naive CD8+ T cells from PBMCs.

The CDR3 here is CASMWREVSDTQYF. For the CDR3, the DNA is TGTGCCAGCATGTGGCGGGAGGTTTCAGATACGCAGTATTTT. The J gene is TRBJ2-3, the V gene TRBV6-5; 8 bases align to TRBD2. This CDR3 region has 14 residues. Trimming removed 7 bases from V and 4 bases from J; junction bases left unmatched: 7. Germline assignment: CDR1 MNHEY and CDR2 SVGAGI.